This TCR beta chain was found in a study of patients and donors after allogeneic stem cell transplantation. A single record per CDR3 protein comes from TCRdb applying MiXCR to the RT-PCR reads. The table includes about a million distinct CDR3 sequences, around 17% detected once. Sequenced material: blood, either unsorted or a sorted T cell fraction (not recorded which). This TCR was sampled from a human donor who was either an allogeneic HSCT recipient or a stem cell or donor lymphocyte infusion donor (not recorded which). It is not recorded whose cells these are; they may come from a transplant donor.

CDR3 DNA: TGCAGGGGGGGACCGACGATTGTTGGTGAGCAGTTCTTC. Protein: CRGGPTIVGEQFF. This chain joins TRBV20-1 and TRBJ2-1; D might be TRBD2 (6 bases). This CDR3 has 13 amino acids. Germline lookup yields CDR1 DFQATT and CDR2 SNEGSKA (reference sequence).